This T cell receptor (beta chain) was captured by sequencing in a study of blood T cells in healthy people across ages. The germline V gene has CDR1 MDHEN and CDR2 SYDVKM. This CDR3 comprises 17 residues. V was cut by 4 bases and J by 0 bases, with 16 bases left in between. This clonotype was seen at least ten times. Primers used in a second PCR of roughly 6 to 11 cycles were a sample-barcoded 5' primer and a J-beta primer mix. In TCRdb, the 5' RACE reads were re-called with MiXCR into one record per CDR3 protein. The sample has around 280,000 distinct CDR3 sequences; around 29% are singletons. The clonotype comes from a woman in her 70s in good health. The sample taken for sequencing was blood. The chain recombines TRBV28 with TRBJ2-4; TRBD2 is a possible D gene (6 bases). The CDR3 protein is CASSSTGGLLAKNIQYF. The CDR3 nucleotides read TGTGCCAGCAGTTCCACTGGGGGGTTATTAGCCAAAAACATTCAGTACTTC. The full variable domain, with the rest looked up from reference TRBV28 and TRBJ2-4, is DVKVTQSSRYLVKRTGEKVFLECVQDMDHENMFWYRQDPGLGLRLIYFSYDVKMKEKGDIPEGYSVSREKKERFSLILESASTNQTSMYLCASSSTGGLLAKNIQYFGAGTRLSVL.